These 14 T cell receptor beta chains share one sample of origin, sequenced in a study of blood T cell repertoires in COVID-19. Using immunoSEQ multiplex PCR, the repertoire was profiled, and TCRdb retains in-frame clones only, with some absent. The sample records a few hundred thousand clones, less than 90% being singletons. The sequenced sample was peripheral blood. These receptors were obtained from a woman in her fifties or sixties with COVID-19, enrolled during active disease.

The chain carries TRBV27 and TRBJ2-1, with TRBD1 as a possible D gene (6 bases). Per germline, CDR1 MNHEY and CDR2 SMNVEV (reference sequence). The CDR3 extends over 16 amino acids. Deletions cut 6 bases from V and 1 base from J, with 16 bases between. The CDR3 DNA follows: TGTGCCAGCAGCAATCTCGGACAGAGTTCCTACAATGAGCAGTTCTTC. It translates to CASSNLGQSSYNEQFF.

The rearrangement uses TRBV6-5 and TRBJ2-1; TRBD2 aligns across 10 bases. This CDR3 contains 15 residues. V shed 7 bases, J shed 4 bases, and the junction held 7 bases outside the gene matches. Per the germline V gene, CDR1 is MNHEY and CDR2 is SVGAGI. Here the CDR3 reads CASTPAGGRYNEQFF. The CDR3 DNA sequence: TGTGCCAGCACCCCAGCGGGGGGGCGGTACAATGAGCAGTTCTTC.

The sample holds one count of this clone. The V call is TRBV27, the J call TRBJ1-6; D remains unclear. This CDR3 spans 14 amino acids. CDR1 MNHEY and CDR2 SMNVEV come from the germline V gene (reference sequence). Trimming removed 2 bases at V and 7 bases at J, with 9 bases between. CDR3 sequence reads: CASSLTGPNSPLHF. The CDR3 nucleotides read TGTGCCAGCAGTTTAACGGGTCCCAATTCACCCCTCCACTTT.

The V and J genes are TRBV12-3 or TRBV12-4 and TRBJ2-7; 7 bases align to TRBD1. The CDR3 runs to 13 residues. The V segment lost 6 bases and the J segment 7 bases; nucleotides outside the gene matches: 9. The CDR3 sequence is CASSRQGGWEQYF. The CDR3 DNA follows: TGTGCCAGCAGCCGACAGGGCGGTTGGGAGCAGTACTTC.

This clone was observed once. The chain's CDR3 is CASSQELGLAGGHYEQYF. Written as DNA, the CDR3 is TGCGCCAGCAGCCAAGAATTGGGTTTGGCAGGGGGCCACTACGAGCAGTACTTC. V and J are TRBV4-1 and TRBJ2-7; 8 bases map to TRBD1. The CDR3 is 18 amino acids. CDR1 MGHRA and CDR2 YSYEKL come from the germline V gene. Losses at the gene ends were 0 bases for V and 3 bases for J; bases not matched to a gene: 13.

This chain links TRBV18 with TRBJ1-2; D call uncertain. This CDR3 is 13 amino acids long. The ends were cut back, 0 bases at V and 8 bases at J, with 10 bases in the middle. Looked up from germline, CDR1 is KGHSH and CDR2 is LQKENI. The CDR3 DNA reads TGTGCCAGCTCACCACCGGGCCGGTCCGGCTACACCTTC. This codes for CASSPPGRSGYTF.

This sequence joins TRBV2 and TRBJ1-1; TRBD1 agrees at 7 bases. The CDR3 covers 17 residues. V lost 7 bases to trimming and J lost 0 bases; unmatched junction nucleotides: 14. Germline V gene data show CDR1 as SNHLY and CDR2 as FYNNEI. This CDR3 reads CASTTLGGSSLNTEAFF. CDR3 DNA sequence: TGTGCCAGCACCACTCTAGGGGGCAGTAGCCTGAACACTGAAGCTTTCTTT.

The chain employs TRBV7-2 and TRBJ1-5; D is perhaps TRBD1 (6 bases). V was shortened by 1 base and J by 2 bases, with 18 bases between the two germline ends. Germline CDR1 reads SGHTA; CDR2 reads FQGNSA. The CDR3 runs to 18 residues. The CDR3 DNA is TGTGCCAGCAGCTTAGTGAGTCGGGGCGGGGGCGGCAATCAGCCCCAGCATTTT. It is translated as CASSLVSRGGGGNQPQHF.

CDR3 nucleotide sequence: TGTGCCAGCAGGAGGGGAGCCGGGACAGCTTATGAAAAACTGTTTTTT. This sequence encodes CASRRGAGTAYEKLFF. The V call is TRBV28, the J call TRBJ1-4; 7 positions agree with TRBD1. This CDR3 contains 16 residues. V was pared by 6 bases and J by 6 bases, with 13 bases of the junction left unmatched. The V gene's germline CDR1 is MDHEN and CDR2 SYDVKM. Based on the CDR3 plus reference TRBV28 and TRBJ1-4, the full variable domain is DVKVTQSSRYLVKRTGEKVFLECVQDMDHENMFWYRQDPGLGLRLIYFSYDVKMKEKGDIPEGYSVSREKKERFSLILESASTNQTSMYLCASRRGAGTAYEKLFFGSGTQLSVL.

CDR3 coding DNA: TGTGCCAGCAGCGTAGACGGGGTCCTCGGCTACACCTTC. It codes for CASSVDGVLGYTF. This sequence joins TRBV9 and TRBJ1-2; D unclear. This CDR3 has 13 amino acids. V was shortened by 0 bases and J by 8 bases, with 11 bases between the two germline ends. Germline CDR1 is SGDLS and CDR2 is YYNGEE.

This chain joins TRBV2 and TRBJ1-1, with TRBD1 matching 7 bases. The CDR3 length is 12 residues. Germline CDR1 reads SNHLY; CDR2 reads FYNNEI. J gave up 10 bases and V 10 bases, and 12 bases lay outside the gene matches. CDR3 in amino acids: CATYGTSGGAFF. The CDR3 DNA follows: TGTGCCACCTATGGGACCTCAGGGGGAGCTTTCTTT.

The V call is TRBV19, the J call TRBJ2-1; 8 bases are shared with TRBD2. The CDR3 loop spans 14 amino acids. Germline V gene lookup returns CDR1 LNHDA and CDR2 SQIVND (reference sequence). With V trimmed by 3 bases and J by 5 bases, 3 bases remained unmatched. The DNA for the CDR3 is TGTGCCAGTAGTATTGCACTAGCGGACAATGAGCAGTTCTTC. It yields the protein CASSIALADNEQFF.

The chain links TRBV10-1 to TRBJ2-5; 7 positions agree with TRBD1. J gave up 4 bases and V 4 bases, and 3 bases lay outside the gene matches. The CDR3 totals 13 residues. Germline lookup yields CDR1 WNHNN and CDR2 SYGVQD (reference sequence). This chain's CDR3 is CASSVRTGETQYF. CDR3 in DNA: TGCGCCAGCAGTGTCAGGACAGGAGAGACCCAGTACTTC.

In its sample, this clone was seen once. V gene TRBV27 combines with J gene TRBJ1-5, with 7 positions matching TRBD1. Germline V lookup: CDR1 MNHEY, CDR2 SMNVEV (reference sequence). This CDR3 has 12 residues. The V segment lost 10 bases and the J segment 8 bases; nucleotides outside the gene matches: 8. This CDR3 is CAIQYRGEPQHF. DNA of the CDR3: TGTGCCATCCAATACAGGGGTGAGCCCCAGCATTTT.